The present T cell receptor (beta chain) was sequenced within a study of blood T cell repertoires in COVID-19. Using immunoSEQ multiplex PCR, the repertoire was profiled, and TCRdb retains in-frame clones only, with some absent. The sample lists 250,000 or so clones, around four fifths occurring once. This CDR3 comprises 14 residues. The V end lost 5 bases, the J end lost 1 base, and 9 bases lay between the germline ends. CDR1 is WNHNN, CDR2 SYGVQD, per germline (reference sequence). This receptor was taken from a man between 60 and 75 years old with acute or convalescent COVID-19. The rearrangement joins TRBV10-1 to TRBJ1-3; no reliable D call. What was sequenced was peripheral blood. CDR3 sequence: CASSISGSGNTIYF. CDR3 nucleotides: TGCGCCAGCAGTATTTCGGGTTCTGGAAACACCATATATTTT.